The present T cell receptor beta chain was sequenced within a study of blood T cells in healthy people across ages. About the study: With template switching, about one barcoded beta molecule was captured per two T cells.

The CDR3 is 16 amino acids. V was cut by 0 bases and J by 1 base, with 10 bases left in between. CDR1 LGHNA and CDR2 YNFKEQ come from the germline V gene. Then a second PCR, running about 6 to 12 cycles, was carried out with a sample-barcoded 5' primer and a J-beta primer mix. TCRdb re-derived calls from the 5' RACE reads in MiXCR, one entry per CDR3 protein. The table includes fewer than 1.5 million distinct CDR3 sequences, about 40% detected once. Sample: blood. V gene TRBV4-2 combines with J gene TRBJ2-1; unclear D gene. This clonotype originated in a young woman in good health. The CDR3 region is CASSQEGPGSYNEQFF. The CDR3 coding sequence is TGTGCCAGCAGCCAAGAAGGGCCGGGTTCCTACAATGAGCAGTTCTTC.